The 21 T cell receptor beta chains listed next were all sequenced from one sample in a study of long-term antiretroviral therapy in people with HIV. Version v3.0 of the immunoSEQ assay was performed at survey level. Only in-frame clones appear in the TCRdb table, and some are missing; sequencing was by immunoSEQ multiplex PCR. Among about 28,000 clones listed, approximately 95% were seen once. Sequences were derived from unsorted PBMCs, sampled 5.3 years after starting antiretroviral therapy. These receptors all stem from a middle-aged man with HIV.

This clone was found once. This chain connects TRBV4-1 to TRBJ1-1; the D gene is possibly TRBD1 (5 bases). The CDR3 totals 17 residues. Germline V gene lookup returns CDR1 MGHRA and CDR2 YSYEKL. V gave up 0 bases and J gave up 1 base, with 15 bases separating them. CDR3 in DNA: TGCGCCAGCAGCCAAGAGCGATCCGGGACGGGGAACACTGAAGCTTTCTTT. Translated, it gives CASSQERSGTGNTEAFF.

The chain has TRBV10-3 and TRBJ1-2; D is undetermined. The CDR3 covers 13 residues. The germline CDR1 and CDR2 sequences are ENHRY and SYGVKD. Trimming took 3 bases from V and 7 from J, leaving 12 bases between them. CDR3 protein: CAISDNRAGGYTF. As DNA, the CDR3 is TGTGCCATCAGTGATAATAGGGCCGGTGGCTACACCTTC.

The rearrangement uses TRBV9 and TRBJ2-3; D perhaps matches TRBD1 (8 bases). Germline V gene sequence: CDR1 SGDLS, CDR2 YYNGEE. Trimming left V 0 bases short and J 6 bases short, with 14 bases between. The CDR3 length is 15 residues. The CDR3 protein is CASSVDRGGLDTQYF. For the CDR3, the DNA is TGTGCCAGCAGCGTAGACAGGGGGGGCTTGGATACGCAGTATTTT.

The V gene is TRBV19, the J gene TRBJ1-2; possible D gene TRBD1, 5 bases. The CDR3 loop spans 14 amino acids. V lost 7 bases and J 6 bases, leaving 18 bases between the germline ends. The germline V gene has CDR1 LNHDA and CDR2 SQIVND (reference sequence). CDR3 sequence reads: CASTPRGRRDGYTF. As DNA, the CDR3 is TGTGCCAGTACCCCAAGGGGCCGCCGGGATGGCTACACCTTC.

The V call is TRBV18, the J call TRBJ1-5, with a weak D call TRBD1 (5 bases). This CDR3 comprises 13 residues. With 4 bases removed from V and 5 bases from J, the gap between germline ends came to 9 bases. CDR1 KGHSH and CDR2 LQKENI come from the germline V gene. The chain's CDR3 is CASSQGSHQPQHF. CDR3 DNA: TGTGCCAGCTCACAGGGGTCCCATCAGCCCCAGCATTTT.

J is TRBJ1-5 and V is TRBV12-5; D is undetermined. The V and J ends lost 5 bases and 1 base respectively, with 15 bases between them. CDR1 LGHNT and CDR2 FRNRAP come from the germline V gene. This CDR3 is 16 amino acids long. The CDR3: CASGPFVGESNQPQHF. DNA for the CDR3: TGTGCTAGTGGTCCCTTTGTCGGGGAGAGCAATCAGCCCCAGCATTTT.

This clone was seen just once. V usage is TRBV11-2 and J usage is TRBJ2-3; 8 bases line up with TRBD1. The ends lost 0 bases at V and 4 bases at J; junction bases unmatched: 6. The germline CDR1 and CDR2 sequences are SGHAT and FQNNGV. This CDR3 spans 16 amino acids. CDR3 in amino acids: CASSLERTGKADTQYF. CDR3 in DNA: TGTGCCAGCAGCTTAGAGCGGACAGGGAAGGCAGATACGCAGTATTTT. Looking up the rest from reference TRBV11-2 and TRBJ2-3 gives the full variable domain: EAGVAQSPRYKIIEKRQSVAFWCNPISGHATLYWYQQILGQGPKLLIQFQNNGVVDDSQLPKDRFSAERLKGVDSTLKIQPAKLEDSAVYLCASSLERTGKADTQYFGPGTRLTVL.

The chain has TRBV27 and TRBJ1-5; 7 nucleotides align to TRBD1. V lost 2 bases and J lost 6; bases outside the gene matches: 7. The CDR3 covers 15 residues. Germline CDR1 is MNHEY and CDR2 is SMNVEV (reference sequence). As DNA, the CDR3 is TGTGCCAGCAGTTTAGCAGGGACAGTTGTTCAGCCCCAGCATTTT. Translated, it gives CASSLAGTVVQPQHF.

The rearrangement uses TRBV7-2 and TRBJ2-7; a possible D gene is TRBD2 (5 bases). CDR3 length equals 15 residues. The germline gives CDR1 SGHTA, CDR2 FQGNSA. Trimming left V 5 bases short and J 2 bases short, with 16 bases between. CDR3 nucleotides: TGTGCCAGCAGCCTGCGGGCTAGCCAAACCTACGAGCAGTACTTC. Its translation: CASSLRASQTYEQYF.

The gene calls are TRBV2 and TRBJ1-1; D gene ambiguous. Germline V gene lookup returns CDR1 SNHLY and CDR2 FYNNEI. The germline V and J ends were trimmed by 8 bases and 1 base, with 11 bases remaining between them. This CDR3 is 13 amino acids long. CDR3 nucleotide sequence: TGTGCCAGCCAGATCCGGGGGAACACTGAAGCTTTCTTT. Translated, it gives CASQIRGNTEAFF.

This chain joins TRBV27 and TRBJ1-3; perhaps TRBD1 as D (6 bases). Trimming removed 6 bases at V and 0 bases at J, with 15 bases between. CDR3 length equals 16 residues. Germline CDR1 is MNHEY and CDR2 is SMNVEV (reference sequence). The DNA of the CDR3 is TGTGCCAGCAGGAACGGGGGCCCCGGCTCTGGAAACACCATATATTTT. This encodes CASRNGGPGSGNTIYF.

The chain joins TRBV29-1 to TRBJ2-2; 7 bases map to TRBD1. With V trimmed by 3 bases and J by 5 bases, 3 bases remained unmatched. The V gene's germline CDR1 is SQVTM and CDR2 ANQGSEA. The CDR3 sequence is 13 residues long. The CDR3 nucleotides read TGCAGCGTTGATGAACAGGGGACCGGGGAGCTGTTTTTT. Translating it yields CSVDEQGTGELFF.

This clone has a single count. This sequence joins TRBV4-1 and TRBJ1-1; D might be TRBD1 (5 bases). CDR3 length equals 15 residues. The germline gives CDR1 MGHRA, CDR2 YSYEKL. The V end was cut by 0 bases, the J end by 6 bases, with 14 bases between. The CDR3 nucleotides read TGCGCCAGCAGCCAAGAAGTCGGGGGGAAAGCTGAAGCTTTCTTT. Translated: CASSQEVGGKAEAFF.

V usage is TRBV7-6 and J usage is TRBJ1-1; 7 bases map to TRBD1. Germline V lookup: CDR1 SGHVS, CDR2 FNYEAQ. The V and J ends lost 5 bases and 3 bases, in that order; junction bases with no gene match: 3. The CDR3 runs to 13 residues. Here the CDR3 reads CASSPTGYTEAFF. In nucleotides, the CDR3 is TGTGCCAGCAGCCCGACAGGGTACACTGAAGCTTTCTTT.

The gene calls are TRBV9 and TRBJ2-7; TRBD2 might be the D (6 bases). The CDR3 contains 15 residues. The ends were cut back, 0 bases at V and 2 bases at J, with 12 bases in the middle. Germline-derived CDR1 and CDR2 are SGDLS and YYNGEE. The CDR3 spells CASSVGAGSTYEQYF. CDR3 DNA: TGTGCCAGCAGCGTAGGGGCGGGGTCCACCTACGAGCAGTACTTC. Together with reference TRBV9 and TRBJ2-7, the CDR3 gives the full variable domain: DSGVTQTPKHLITATGQRVTLRCSPRSGDLSVYWYQQSLDQGLQFLIQYYNGEERAKGNILERFSAQQFPDLHSELNLSSLELGDSALYFCASSVGAGSTYEQYFGPGTRLTVT.

This chain joins TRBV19 and TRBJ2-7, with TRBD2 identical over 7 bases. The trim removed 6 bases at V and 2 bases at J, leaving 13 bases unmatched. The CDR3 is made up of 16 amino acids. Germline assignment: CDR1 LNHDA and CDR2 SQIVND (reference sequence). CDR3 bases: TGTGCCAGTAGCCTAGCAAGCGGGGACGGTCCCTACGAGCAGTACTTC. It encodes CASSLASGDGPYEQYF.

CDR3 in amino acids: CSVEERKTYGYTF. The CDR3 DNA reads TGCAGCGTTGAAGAGAGGAAAACCTATGGCTACACCTTC. The chain uses TRBV29-1 and TRBJ1-2; D is unclear. Trimming took off 0 bases at V and 4 bases at J, with 9 bases between the two ends. Germline V CDR1 and CDR2: SQVTM, ANQGSEA. This CDR3 is built from 13 residues.

This chain uses TRBV29-1 with TRBJ2-7, with no clear D. The CDR3 runs to 12 residues. Germline V CDR1 and CDR2: SQVTM, ANQGSEA. V gave up 5 bases and J gave up 5 bases, with 13 bases separating them. Here the CDR3 DNA reads TGCAGCGTTAATAGAGGTGGCAACGAGCAGTACTTC. This sequence encodes CSVNRGGNEQYF.

The chain uses TRBV6-5 and TRBJ1-1; D may be TRBD1 (6 bases). The V gene's germline CDR1 is MNHEY and CDR2 SVGAGI. The V end lost 10 bases, the J end lost 7 bases, and 19 bases lay between the germline ends. CDR3 length equals 13 residues. The CDR3 region is CATKYTGRGEAFF. The CDR3 coding sequence is TGTGCCACAAAGTATACAGGGAGAGGTGAAGCTTTCTTT.

The rearrangement uses TRBV29-1 and TRBJ2-7; a possible D gene is TRBD1 (6 bases). CDR1 and CDR2 from the germline V gene are SQVTM and ANQGSEA. Trimming took off 6 bases at V and 1 base at J, with 10 bases between the two ends. The CDR3 is made up of 12 amino acids. CDR3 sequence (DNA): TGCAGCGTGGGGGCACAGTCCTACGAGCAGTACTTC. As protein: CSVGAQSYEQYF.

The chain joins TRBV5-6 to TRBJ1-6; a weak D match, TRBD1 (5 bases). Looked up from germline, CDR1 is SGHDT and CDR2 is YYEEEE. The CDR3 loop spans 14 amino acids. V lost 0 bases to trimming and J lost 10 bases, with 11 bases between them. CDR3 in amino acids: CASSLEQANSPLHF. As DNA, the CDR3 is TGTGCCAGCAGCTTGGAACAGGCGAACTCACCCCTCCACTTT.